This TCR beta chain is drawn from a study (dated by TCRdb to 2021 to 2024). The study at large found these results: Further investigation, including longitudinal sampling and assessment of a control group, is stated by the authors to be required.

As regards this clone: Its target antigen remains unknown. One base away there is no much larger clone; base qualities are not given.

From its cysteine to its phenylalanine, the CDR3 spans 15 amino acids. The retained sequence is limited to the CDR3, 45 bases, with the frame set at the first base. Sequences LGHNA (CDR1) and YSLEER (CDR2) are obtained from the germline V gene. V drops 0 bases and J drops 0 bases, leaving 5 bases in between. PBMCs were separated from peripheral blood, and TCR beta sequencing was performed on genomic DNA obtained from unsorted PBMCs. Survey-level sequencing on the immunoSEQ platform was used to profile TCR beta chain repertoires. The study's processing was this. Repertoire diversity was measured with the inverse Simpson index, and CDR3 amino acid length spectratypes and V-J pairing frequencies were compared. TCR beta CDR3 sequences were matched against VDJdb to annotate clonotypes specific to SARS-CoV-2, CMV, influenza A and EBV. TCRdb took over this immuneACCESS table, retaining in-frame rearrangements with V and J assigned. Such tables are incomplete; in checked studies, under half of the missing clones stem from an unresolved V gene, and the remainder is unexplained. The V and J calls and the clone size are those of that table, but D and trimming were determined from the DNA. This sample gives around 49,000 clones in total; just over 90% of them show up just once. The biggest ten clones account for roughly 10% of the sample.

The TCR sequence derives from a man aged 35 to 55 with rheumatoid arthritis. The chain was built from TRBV4-3 and TRBJ1-4, with no confident D gene call. Material for sequencing was PBMCs. The CDR3 reads CASSQDNPTNEKLFF. The DNA sequence is TGCGCCAGCAGCCAAGATAATCCAACTAATGAAAAACTGTTTTTT.